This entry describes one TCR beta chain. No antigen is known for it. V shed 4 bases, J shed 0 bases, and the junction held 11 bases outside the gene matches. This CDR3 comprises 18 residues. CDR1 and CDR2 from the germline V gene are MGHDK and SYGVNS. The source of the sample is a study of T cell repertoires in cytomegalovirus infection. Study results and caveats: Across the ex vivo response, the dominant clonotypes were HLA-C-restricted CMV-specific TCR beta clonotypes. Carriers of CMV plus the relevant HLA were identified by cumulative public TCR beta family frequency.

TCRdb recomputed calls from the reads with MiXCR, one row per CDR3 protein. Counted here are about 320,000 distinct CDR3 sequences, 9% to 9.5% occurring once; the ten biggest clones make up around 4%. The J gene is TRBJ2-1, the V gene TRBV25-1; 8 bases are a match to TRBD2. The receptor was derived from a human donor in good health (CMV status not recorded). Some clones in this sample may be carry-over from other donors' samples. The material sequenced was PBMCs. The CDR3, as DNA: TGTGCCAGCAGTGGTTATTCTAGCGGGCCATTCTCCTACAATGAGCAGTTCTTC. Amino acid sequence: CASSGYSSGPFSYNEQFF.